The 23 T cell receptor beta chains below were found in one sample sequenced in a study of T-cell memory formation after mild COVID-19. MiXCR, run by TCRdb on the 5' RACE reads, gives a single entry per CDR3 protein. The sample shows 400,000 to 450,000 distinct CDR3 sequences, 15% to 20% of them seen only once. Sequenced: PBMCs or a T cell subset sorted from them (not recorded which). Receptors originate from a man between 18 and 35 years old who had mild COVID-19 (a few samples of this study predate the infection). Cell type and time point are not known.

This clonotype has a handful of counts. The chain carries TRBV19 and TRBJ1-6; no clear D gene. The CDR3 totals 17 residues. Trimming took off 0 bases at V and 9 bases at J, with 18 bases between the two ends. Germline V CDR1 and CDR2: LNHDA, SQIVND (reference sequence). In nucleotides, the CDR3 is TGTGCCAGTAGTATAGATCTGGCCGGCGGTCTCGCTTCACCCCTCCACTTT. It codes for CASSIDLAGGLASPLHF.

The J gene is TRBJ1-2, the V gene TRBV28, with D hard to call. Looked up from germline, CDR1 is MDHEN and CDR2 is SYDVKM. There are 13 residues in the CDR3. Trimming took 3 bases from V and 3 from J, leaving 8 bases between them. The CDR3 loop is CASSLSSYYGYTF. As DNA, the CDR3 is TGTGCCAGCAGTTTGTCGAGTTACTATGGCTACACCTTC.

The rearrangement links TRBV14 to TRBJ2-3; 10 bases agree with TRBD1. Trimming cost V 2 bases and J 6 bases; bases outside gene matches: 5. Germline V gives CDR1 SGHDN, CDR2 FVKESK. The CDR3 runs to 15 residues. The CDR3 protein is CASSQLGQGKDTQYF. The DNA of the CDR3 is TGTGCCAGCAGCCAACTGGGACAGGGGAAGGATACGCAGTATTTT.

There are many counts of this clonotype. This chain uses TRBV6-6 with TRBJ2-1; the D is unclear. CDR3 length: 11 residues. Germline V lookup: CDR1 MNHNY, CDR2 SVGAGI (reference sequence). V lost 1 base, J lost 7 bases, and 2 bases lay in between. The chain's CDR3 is CASSYLNEQFF. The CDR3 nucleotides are TGTGCCAGCAGTTACTTGAATGAGCAGTTCTTC.

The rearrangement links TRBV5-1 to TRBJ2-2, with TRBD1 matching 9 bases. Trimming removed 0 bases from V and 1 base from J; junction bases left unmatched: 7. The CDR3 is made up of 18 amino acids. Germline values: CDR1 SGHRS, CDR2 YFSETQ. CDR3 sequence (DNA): TGCGCCAGCAGCTTGGAGGTTCCGGGACAGGGGAACACCGGGGAGCTGTTTTTT. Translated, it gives CASSLEVPGQGNTGELFF.

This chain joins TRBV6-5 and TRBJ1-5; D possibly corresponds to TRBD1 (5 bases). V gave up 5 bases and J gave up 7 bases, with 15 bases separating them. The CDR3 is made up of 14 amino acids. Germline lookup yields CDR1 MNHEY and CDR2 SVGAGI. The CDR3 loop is CASSPTFGTQPQHF. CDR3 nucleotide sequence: TGTGCCAGCAGTCCCACCTTCGGGACCCAGCCCCAGCATTTT.

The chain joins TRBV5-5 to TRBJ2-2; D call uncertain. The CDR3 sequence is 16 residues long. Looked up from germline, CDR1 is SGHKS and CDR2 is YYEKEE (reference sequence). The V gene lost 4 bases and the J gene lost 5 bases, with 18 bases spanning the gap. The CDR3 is CASSLLMGIGTGELFF. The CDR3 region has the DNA TGTGCCAGCAGCCTCCTGATGGGGATTGGAACCGGGGAGCTGTTTTTT.

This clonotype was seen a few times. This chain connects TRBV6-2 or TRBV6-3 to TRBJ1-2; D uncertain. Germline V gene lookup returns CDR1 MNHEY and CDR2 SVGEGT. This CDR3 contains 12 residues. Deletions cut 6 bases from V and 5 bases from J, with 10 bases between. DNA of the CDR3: TGTGCCAGCAGATGGACTGATTATGGCTACACCTTC. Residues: CASRWTDYGYTF.

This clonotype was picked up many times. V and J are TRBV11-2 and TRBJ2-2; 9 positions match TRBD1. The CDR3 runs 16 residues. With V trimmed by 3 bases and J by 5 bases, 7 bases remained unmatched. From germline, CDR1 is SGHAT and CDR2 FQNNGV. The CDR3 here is CASSLPQGAWTGELFF. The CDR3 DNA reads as TGTGCCAGCAGCTTGCCACAGGGGGCTTGGACCGGGGAGCTGTTTTTT.

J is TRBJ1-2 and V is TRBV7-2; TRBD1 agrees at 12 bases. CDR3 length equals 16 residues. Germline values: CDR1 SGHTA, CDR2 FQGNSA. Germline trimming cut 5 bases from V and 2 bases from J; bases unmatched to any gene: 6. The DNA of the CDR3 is TGTGCCAGCAGCCTCGGGACAGGGGGCTCCAACTATGGCTACACCTTC. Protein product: CASSLGTGGSNYGYTF.

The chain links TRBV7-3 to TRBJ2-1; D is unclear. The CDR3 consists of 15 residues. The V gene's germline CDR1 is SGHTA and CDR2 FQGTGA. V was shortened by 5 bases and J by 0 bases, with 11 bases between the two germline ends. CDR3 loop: CASSQSRSSYNEQFF. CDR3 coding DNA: TGTGCCAGCAGCCAAAGTCGGAGCTCCTACAATGAGCAGTTCTTC. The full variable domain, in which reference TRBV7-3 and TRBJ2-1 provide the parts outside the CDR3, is GAGVSQTPSNKVTEKGKYVELRCDPISGHTALYWYRQSLGQGPEFLIYFQGTGAADDSGLPNDRFFAVRPEGSVSTLKIQRTERGDSAVYLCASSQSRSSYNEQFFGPGTRLTVL.

As DNA, the CDR3 is TGTGCCAGCAGCGGGCGCCGGGGGCCCCTCCAAGAGACCCAGTACTTC. Residues: CASSGRRGPLQETQYF. V usage is TRBV7-8 and J usage is TRBJ2-5, with D possibly called TRBD1 or TRBD2 (6 bases each). The CDR3 loop spans 16 amino acids. V was clipped by 5 bases and J by 1 base, with 17 bases between them. Germline values: CDR1 SGHVS, CDR2 FQNEAQ.

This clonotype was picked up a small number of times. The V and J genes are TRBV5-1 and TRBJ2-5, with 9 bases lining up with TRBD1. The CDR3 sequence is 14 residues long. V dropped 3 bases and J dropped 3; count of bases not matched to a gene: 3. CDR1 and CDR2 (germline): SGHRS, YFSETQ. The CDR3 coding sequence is TGCGCCAGCAGCTGGGACAGGGCCGAAGAGACCCAGTACTTC. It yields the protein CASSWDRAEETQYF.

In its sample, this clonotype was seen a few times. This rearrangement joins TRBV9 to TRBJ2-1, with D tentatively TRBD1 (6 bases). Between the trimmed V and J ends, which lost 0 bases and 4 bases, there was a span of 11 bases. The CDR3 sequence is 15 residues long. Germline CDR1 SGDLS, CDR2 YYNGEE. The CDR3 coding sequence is TGTGCCAGCAGCGTAGGAGGAAGGGGGTACAATGAGCAGTTCTTC. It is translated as CASSVGGRGYNEQFF.

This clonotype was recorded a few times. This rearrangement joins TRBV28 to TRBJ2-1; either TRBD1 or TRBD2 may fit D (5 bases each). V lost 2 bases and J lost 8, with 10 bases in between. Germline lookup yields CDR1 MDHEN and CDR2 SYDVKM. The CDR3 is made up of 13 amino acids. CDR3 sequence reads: CASSLPVGDEQFF. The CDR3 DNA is TGTGCCAGCAGTTTACCAGTGGGGGATGAGCAGTTCTTC.

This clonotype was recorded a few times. The CDR3 spells CASSFLRGGDTQYF. The CDR3 nucleotides are TGTGCCAGCAGTTTCCTCAGGGGAGGAGATACGCAGTATTTT. The V gene is TRBV12-3 or TRBV12-4, the J gene TRBJ2-3; D may be TRBD1 or TRBD2 (6 bases each). V lost 3 bases and J 5 bases, leaving 12 bases between the germline ends. This CDR3 comprises 14 residues.

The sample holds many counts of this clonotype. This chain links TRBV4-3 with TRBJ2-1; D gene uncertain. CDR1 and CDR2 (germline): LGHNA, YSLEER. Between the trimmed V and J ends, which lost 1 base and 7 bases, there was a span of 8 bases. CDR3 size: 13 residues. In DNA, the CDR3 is TGCGCCAGCAGCCAAGTCCCCGAGAATGAGCAGTTCTTC. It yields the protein CASSQVPENEQFF.

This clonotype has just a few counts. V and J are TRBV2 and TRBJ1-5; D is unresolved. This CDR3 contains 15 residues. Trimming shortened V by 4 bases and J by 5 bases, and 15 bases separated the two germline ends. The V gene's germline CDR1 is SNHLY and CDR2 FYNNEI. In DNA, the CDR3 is TGTGCCAGCAGTGTATATGCTATGGCTCATCAGCCCCAGCATTTT. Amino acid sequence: CASSVYAMAHQPQHF.

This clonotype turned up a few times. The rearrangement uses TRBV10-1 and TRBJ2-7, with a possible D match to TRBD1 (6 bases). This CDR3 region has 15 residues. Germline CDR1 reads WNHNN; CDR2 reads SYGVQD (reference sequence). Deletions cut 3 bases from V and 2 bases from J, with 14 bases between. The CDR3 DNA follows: TGCGCCAGCAGTGAAGGACAGAACTTACCCTACGAGCAGTACGTC. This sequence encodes CASSEGQNLPYEQYV.

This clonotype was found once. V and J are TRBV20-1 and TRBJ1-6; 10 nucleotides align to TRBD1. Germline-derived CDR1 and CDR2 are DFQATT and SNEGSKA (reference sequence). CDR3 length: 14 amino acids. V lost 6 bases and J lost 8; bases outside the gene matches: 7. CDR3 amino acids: CSAAPTGGYSPLHF. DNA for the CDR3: TGCAGTGCGGCACCGACAGGGGGCTATTCACCCCTCCACTTT.

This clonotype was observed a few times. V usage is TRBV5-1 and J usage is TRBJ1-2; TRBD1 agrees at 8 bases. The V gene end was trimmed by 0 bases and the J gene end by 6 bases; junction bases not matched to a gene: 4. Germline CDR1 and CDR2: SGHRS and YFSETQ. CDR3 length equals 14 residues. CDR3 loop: CASSLVPTGDGYTF. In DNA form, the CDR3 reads TGCGCCAGCAGCTTGGTTCCGACAGGGGATGGCTACACCTTC.

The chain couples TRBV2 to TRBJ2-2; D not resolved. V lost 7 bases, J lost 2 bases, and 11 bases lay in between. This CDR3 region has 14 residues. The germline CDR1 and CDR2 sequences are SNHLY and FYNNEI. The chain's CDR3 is CASTRSSNTGELFF. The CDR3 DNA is TGTGCCAGCACTAGGTCGTCTAACACCGGGGAGCTGTTTTTT.

In DNA form, the CDR3 reads TGTGCCAGCAGTCCGCTCCAGGGGCTAGCCGCATATAGCAATCAGCCCCAGCATTTT. This sequence encodes CASSPLQGLAAYSNQPQHF. The genes are TRBV27 and TRBJ1-5; D is perhaps TRBD1 (6 bases). The CDR3 covers 19 residues. V was clipped by 5 bases and J by 0 bases, with 23 bases between them. CDR1 and CDR2 (germline): MNHEY, SMNVEV (reference sequence).